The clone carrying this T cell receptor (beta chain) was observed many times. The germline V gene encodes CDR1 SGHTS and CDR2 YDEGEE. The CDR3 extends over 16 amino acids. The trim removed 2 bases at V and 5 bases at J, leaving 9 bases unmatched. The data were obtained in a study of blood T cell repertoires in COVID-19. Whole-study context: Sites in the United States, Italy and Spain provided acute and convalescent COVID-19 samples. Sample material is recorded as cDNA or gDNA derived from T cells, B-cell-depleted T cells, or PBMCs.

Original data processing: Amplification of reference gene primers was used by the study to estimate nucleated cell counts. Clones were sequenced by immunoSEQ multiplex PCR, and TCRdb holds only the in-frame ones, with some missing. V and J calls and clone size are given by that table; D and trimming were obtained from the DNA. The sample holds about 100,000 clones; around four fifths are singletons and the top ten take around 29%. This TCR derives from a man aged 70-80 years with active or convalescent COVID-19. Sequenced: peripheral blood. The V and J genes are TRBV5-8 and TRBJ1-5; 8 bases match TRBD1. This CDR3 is CASSLRGQGVDQPQHF. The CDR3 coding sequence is TGTGCCAGCAGCTTAAGAGGACAGGGTGTGGATCAGCCCCAGCATTTT.